The following is a T cell receptor (beta chain) sequence with its context. Its antigen is still unknown. Data came from immunoSEQ multiplex PCR; TCRdb stores just in-frame clones and leaves some out. The sample records roughly 110,000 clones, about 92% being singletons. This sample is drawn from a study of graft-versus-host responses after intestinal transplantation. Whole-study context: Anti-thymocyte globulin served as induction for all recipients, who then took tacrolimus and steroids for three to four years. Study-wide findings and caveats: Researchers found peak circulating GvH clone levels linked to early post-transplant HvG declines. Individuals carrying graft-donor T cell macrochimerism showed high graft-versus-host to host-versus-graft clonal ratios in allografts.

This CDR3 is 15 amino acids long. Germline lookup yields CDR1 SGHKS and CDR2 YYEKEE (reference sequence). The germline V and J ends were trimmed by 5 bases and 0 bases, with 12 bases remaining between them. The rearrangement joins TRBV5-5 to TRBJ1-5; D unclear. The source was unstimulated CD4+ T cells sorted from spleen or lymph node cells, collected before transplant. This TCR came from a human donor who was the organ donor for an intestinal transplant. The chain's CDR3 is CASSREGLSNQPQHF. CDR3 DNA sequence: TGTGCCAGCAGTCGGGAGGGTCTTAGCAATCAGCCCCAGCATTTT.